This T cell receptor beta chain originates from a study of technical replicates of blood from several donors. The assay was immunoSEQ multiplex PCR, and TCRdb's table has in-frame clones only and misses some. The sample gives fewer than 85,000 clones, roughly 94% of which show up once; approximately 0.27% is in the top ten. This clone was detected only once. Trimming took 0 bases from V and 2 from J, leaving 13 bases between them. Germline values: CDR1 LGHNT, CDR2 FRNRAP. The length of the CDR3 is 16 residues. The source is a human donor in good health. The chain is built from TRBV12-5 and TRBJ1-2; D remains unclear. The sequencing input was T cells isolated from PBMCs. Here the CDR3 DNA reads TGTGCTAGTGGTTTGGTACTGCGGGGAGGGAACTATGGCTACACCTTC. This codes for CASGLVLRGGNYGYTF.